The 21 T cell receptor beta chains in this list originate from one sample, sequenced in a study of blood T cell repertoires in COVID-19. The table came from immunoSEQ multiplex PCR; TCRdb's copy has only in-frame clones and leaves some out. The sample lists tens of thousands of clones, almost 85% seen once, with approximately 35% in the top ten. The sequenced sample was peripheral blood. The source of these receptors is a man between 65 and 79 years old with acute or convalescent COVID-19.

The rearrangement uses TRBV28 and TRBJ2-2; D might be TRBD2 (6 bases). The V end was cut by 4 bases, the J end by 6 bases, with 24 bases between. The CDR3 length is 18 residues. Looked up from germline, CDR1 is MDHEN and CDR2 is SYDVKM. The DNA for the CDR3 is TGTGCCAGCAGTTCCTCTAGAGGGGCGGGAAGACGTCCCGGGGAGCTGTTTTTT. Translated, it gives CASSSSRGAGRRPGELFF.

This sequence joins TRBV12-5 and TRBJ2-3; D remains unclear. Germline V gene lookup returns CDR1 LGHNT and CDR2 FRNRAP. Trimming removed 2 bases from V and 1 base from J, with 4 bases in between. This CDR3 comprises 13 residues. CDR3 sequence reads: CASGLPGTDTQYF. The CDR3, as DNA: TGTGCTAGTGGTTTGCCCGGCACAGATACGCAGTATTTT.

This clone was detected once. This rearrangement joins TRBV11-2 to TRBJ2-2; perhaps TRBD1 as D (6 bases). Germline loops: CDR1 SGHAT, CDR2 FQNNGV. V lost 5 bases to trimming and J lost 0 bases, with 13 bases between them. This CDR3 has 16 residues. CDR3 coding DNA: TGTGCCAGCAGCGCCGGGACACTCGCGAACACCGGGGAGCTGTTTTTT. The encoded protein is CASSAGTLANTGELFF.

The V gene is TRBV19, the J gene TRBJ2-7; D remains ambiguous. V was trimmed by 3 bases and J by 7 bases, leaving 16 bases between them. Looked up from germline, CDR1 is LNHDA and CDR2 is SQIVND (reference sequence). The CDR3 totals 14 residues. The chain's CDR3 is CASSIPGLSREQYF. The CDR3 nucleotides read TGTGCCAGTAGTATCCCAGGTCTCAGCAGGGAGCAGTACTTC.

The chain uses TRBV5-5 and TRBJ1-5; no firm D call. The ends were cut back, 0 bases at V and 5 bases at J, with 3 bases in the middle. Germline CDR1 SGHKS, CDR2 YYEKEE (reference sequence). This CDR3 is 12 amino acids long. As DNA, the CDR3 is TGTGCCAGCAGCTTGGGAGATCAGCCCCAGCATTTT. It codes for CASSLGDQPQHF.

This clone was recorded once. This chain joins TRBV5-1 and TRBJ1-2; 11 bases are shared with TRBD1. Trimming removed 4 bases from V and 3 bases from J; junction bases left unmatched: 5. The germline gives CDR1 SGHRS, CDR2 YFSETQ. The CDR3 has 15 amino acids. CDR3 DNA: TGCGCCAGCAGCCGGTGGGACAGGGGGGACTATGGCTACACCTTC. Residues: CASSRWDRGDYGYTF.

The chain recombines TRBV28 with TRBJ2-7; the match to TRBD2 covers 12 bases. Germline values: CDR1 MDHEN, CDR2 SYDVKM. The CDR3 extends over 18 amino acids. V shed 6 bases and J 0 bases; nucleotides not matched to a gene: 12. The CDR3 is CASSRRTSGTRHSYEQYF. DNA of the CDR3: TGTGCCAGCAGCCGCCGGACTAGCGGGACCCGTCACTCCTACGAGCAGTACTTC. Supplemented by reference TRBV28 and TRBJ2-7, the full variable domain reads DVKVTQSSRYLVKRTGEKVFLECVQDMDHENMFWYRQDPGLGLRLIYFSYDVKMKEKGDIPEGYSVSREKKERFSLILESASTNQTSMYLCASSRRTSGTRHSYEQYFGPGTRLTVT.

CDR3 sequence reads: CASSQDVSGSGELFF. The CDR3 DNA is TGTGCCAGCAGCCAAGATGTTAGCGGGAGTGGGGAGCTGTTTTTT. V and J are TRBV3-1 (or the pseudogene TRBV3-2) and TRBJ2-2, with 9 bases fitting TRBD2. After removal of 0 bases from V and 8 bases from J, the junction contained 4 bases not matched to a gene. The CDR3 consists of 15 residues. Per germline, CDR1 LGHDT and CDR2 YNNKEL (reference sequence).

Here the CDR3 reads CASSVTSGSSYEQYF. CDR3 DNA: TGTGCCAGCAGCGTCACTAGCGGGAGTTCGTACGAGCAGTACTTC. The V gene is TRBV13, the J gene TRBJ2-7; 11 bases align to TRBD2. Losses at the gene ends were 5 bases for V and 4 bases for J; bases not matched to a gene: 7. This CDR3 has 15 residues. Per the germline V gene, CDR1 is PRHDT and CDR2 is FYEKMQ (reference sequence).

This CDR3 is CASSQEVGGGARETQYF. The DNA for the CDR3 is TGTGCCAGCAGCCAAGAAGTGGGCGGGGGGGCCCGCGAGACCCAGTACTTC. The chain recombines TRBV3-1 (or the pseudogene TRBV3-2) with TRBJ2-5; the match to TRBD2 covers 9 bases. V lost 0 bases to trimming and J lost 5 bases; unmatched junction nucleotides: 10. Per the germline V gene, CDR1 is LGHDT and CDR2 is YNNKEL (reference sequence). The CDR3 covers 17 residues.

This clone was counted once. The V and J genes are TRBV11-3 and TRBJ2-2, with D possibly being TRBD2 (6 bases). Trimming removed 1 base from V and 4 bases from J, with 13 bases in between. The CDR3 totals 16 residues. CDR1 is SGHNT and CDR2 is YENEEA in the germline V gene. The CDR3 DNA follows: TGTGCCAGCAGCTTAGGACTAGGACGGAGCACCGGGGAGCTGTTTTTT. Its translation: CASSLGLGRSTGELFF.

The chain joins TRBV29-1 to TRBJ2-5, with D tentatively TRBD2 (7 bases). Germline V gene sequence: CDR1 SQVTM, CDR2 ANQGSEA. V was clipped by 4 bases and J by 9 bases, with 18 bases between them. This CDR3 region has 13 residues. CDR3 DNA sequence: TGCAGCGTTGCAGAGGGCGGGGGCCCAGCCCAGTACTTC. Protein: CSVAEGGGPAQYF. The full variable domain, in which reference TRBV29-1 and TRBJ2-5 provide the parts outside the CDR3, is SAVISQKPSRDICQRGTSLTIQCQVDSQVTMMFWYRQQPGQSLTLIATANQGSEATYESGFVIDKFPISRPNLTFSTLTVSNMSPEDSSIYLCSVAEGGGPAQYFGPGTRLLVL.

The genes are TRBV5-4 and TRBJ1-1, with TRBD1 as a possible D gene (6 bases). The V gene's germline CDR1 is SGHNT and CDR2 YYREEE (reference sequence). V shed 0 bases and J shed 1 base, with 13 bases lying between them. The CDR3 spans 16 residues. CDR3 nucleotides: TGTGCCAGCAGCTTGGGCGGGGGCCGTCCGAACACTGAAGCTTTCTTT. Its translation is CASSLGGGRPNTEAFF.

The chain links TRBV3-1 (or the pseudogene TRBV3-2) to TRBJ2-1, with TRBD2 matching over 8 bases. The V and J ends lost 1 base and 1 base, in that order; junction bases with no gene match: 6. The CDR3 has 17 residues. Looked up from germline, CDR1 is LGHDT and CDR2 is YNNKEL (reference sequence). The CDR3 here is CASSQVGSGVSYNEQFF. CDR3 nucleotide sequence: TGTGCCAGCAGCCAAGTCGGTAGCGGGGTGTCCTACAATGAGCAGTTCTTC.

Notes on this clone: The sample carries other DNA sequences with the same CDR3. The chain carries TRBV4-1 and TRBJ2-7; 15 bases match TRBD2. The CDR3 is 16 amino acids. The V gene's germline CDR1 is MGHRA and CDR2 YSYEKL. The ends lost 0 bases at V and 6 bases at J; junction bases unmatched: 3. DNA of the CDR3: TGCGCCAGCAGCCAAGATGGGACTAGCGGGAGGTTCGAGCAGTACTTC. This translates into CASSQDGTSGRFEQYF.

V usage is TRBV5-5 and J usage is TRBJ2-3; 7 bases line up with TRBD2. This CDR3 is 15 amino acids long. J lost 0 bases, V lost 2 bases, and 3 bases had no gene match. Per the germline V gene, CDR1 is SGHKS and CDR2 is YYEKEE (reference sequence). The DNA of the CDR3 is TGTGCCAGCAGCTTAATAGCGGGCAGCACAGATACGCAGTATTTT. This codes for CASSLIAGSTDTQYF.

In DNA, the CDR3 is TGTGCCAGCGGACACGTACAGATCTCCTACGTGGAGCAGTACTTC. As protein: CASGHVQISYVEQYF. This chain joins TRBV7-8 and TRBJ2-7, with a tentative D call TRBD1 (5 bases). The CDR3 spans 15 residues. CDR1 is SGHVS and CDR2 is FQNEAQ in the germline V gene. V lost 8 bases, J lost 7 bases, and 24 bases lay in between.

The CDR3 region has the DNA TGTGCCAGCACCGGGGGAAATGAGCAGTTCTTC. This codes for CASTGGNEQFF. The V gene is TRBV6-5, the J gene TRBJ2-1, with a tentative D call TRBD2 (6 bases). The CDR3 is made up of 11 amino acids. V lost 7 bases and J 7 bases, leaving 8 bases between the germline ends. Germline V CDR1 and CDR2: MNHEY, SVGAGI.

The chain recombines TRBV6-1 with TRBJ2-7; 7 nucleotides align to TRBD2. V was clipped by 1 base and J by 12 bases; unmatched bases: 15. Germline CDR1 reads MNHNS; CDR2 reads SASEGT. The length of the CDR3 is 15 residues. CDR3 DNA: TGTGCCAGCAGTGAAGAGGGCAGACTAGCTAGTTCGCTGTACTTC. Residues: CASSEEGRLASSLYF.

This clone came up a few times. CDR3 in amino acids: CASSLMDRSESYTF. The CDR3 nucleotides are TGTGCCAGCAGTTTGATGGACAGGTCCGAGAGCTACACCTTC. The chain combines TRBV27 with TRBJ1-2, with 7 bases that match TRBD1. J lost 9 bases, V lost 3 bases, and 10 bases had no gene match. Germline V gives CDR1 MNHEY, CDR2 SMNVEV (reference sequence). The length of the CDR3 is 14 residues.

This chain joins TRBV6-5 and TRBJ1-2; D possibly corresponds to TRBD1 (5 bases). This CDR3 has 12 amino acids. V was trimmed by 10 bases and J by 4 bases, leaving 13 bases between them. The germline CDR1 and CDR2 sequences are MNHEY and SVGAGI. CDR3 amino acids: CAIRQGTYGYTF. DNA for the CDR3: TGTGCCATTCGCCAGGGTACCTATGGCTACACCTTC.